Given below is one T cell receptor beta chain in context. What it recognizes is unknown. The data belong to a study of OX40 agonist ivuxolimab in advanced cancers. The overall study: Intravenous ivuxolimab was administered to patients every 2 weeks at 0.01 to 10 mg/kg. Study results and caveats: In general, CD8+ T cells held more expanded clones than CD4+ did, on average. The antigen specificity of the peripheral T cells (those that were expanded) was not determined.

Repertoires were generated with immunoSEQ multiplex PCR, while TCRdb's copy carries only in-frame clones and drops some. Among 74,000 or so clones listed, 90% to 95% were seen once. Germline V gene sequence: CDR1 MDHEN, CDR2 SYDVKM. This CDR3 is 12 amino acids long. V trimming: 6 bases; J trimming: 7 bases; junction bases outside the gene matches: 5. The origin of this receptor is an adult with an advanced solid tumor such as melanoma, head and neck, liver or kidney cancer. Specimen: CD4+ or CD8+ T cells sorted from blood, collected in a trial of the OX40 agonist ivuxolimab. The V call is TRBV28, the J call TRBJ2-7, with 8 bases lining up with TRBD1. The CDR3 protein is CASRTGDGEQYF. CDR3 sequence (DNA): TGTGCCAGCAGGACAGGGGACGGGGAGCAGTACTTC.